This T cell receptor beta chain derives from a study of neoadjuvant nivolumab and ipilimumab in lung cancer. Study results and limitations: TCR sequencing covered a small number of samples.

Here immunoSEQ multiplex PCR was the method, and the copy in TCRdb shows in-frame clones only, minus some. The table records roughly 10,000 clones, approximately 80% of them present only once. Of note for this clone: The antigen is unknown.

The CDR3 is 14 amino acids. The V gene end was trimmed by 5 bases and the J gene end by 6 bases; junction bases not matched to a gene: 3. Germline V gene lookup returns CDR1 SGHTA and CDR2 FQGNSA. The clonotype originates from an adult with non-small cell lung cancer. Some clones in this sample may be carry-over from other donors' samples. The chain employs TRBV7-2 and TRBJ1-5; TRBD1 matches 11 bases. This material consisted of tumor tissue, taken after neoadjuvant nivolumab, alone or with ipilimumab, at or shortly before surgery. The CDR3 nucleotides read TGTGCCAGCAGCACCGGGACAGGGGGTCAGCCCCAGCATTTT. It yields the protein CASSTGTGGQPQHF.